A single sample gave rise to the 29 T cell receptor beta chains below, sequenced in a study of T cell repertoires in cytomegalovirus infection. TCRdb recomputed calls from the reads with MiXCR, one row per CDR3 protein. The table lists hundreds of thousands of distinct CDR3 sequences, less than 25% of them singletons. The sequencing sample was made of CD8+ T cells from PBMCs. These receptors were taken from a human donor in good health (CMV status not recorded). Some clones in this sample may be carry-over from other donors' samples.

This clonotype has a handful of counts. The chain combines TRBV5-1 with TRBJ2-5, with a weak D call TRBD1 (6 bases). Trimming took 4 bases from V and 2 from J, leaving 12 bases between them. The CDR3 length is 14 residues. CDR1 and CDR2 (germline): SGHRS, YFSETQ. CDR3 DNA sequence: TGCGCCAGCAGCCACCCGGACAGACAAGAGACCCAGTACTTC. Residues: CASSHPDRQETQYF.

This clonotype was seen many times. The CDR3 sequence is CSAVRSGTGAYNEQFF. The CDR3 nucleotides are TGCAGTGCCGTAAGATCCGGGACAGGGGCCTACAATGAGCAGTTCTTC. The chain carries TRBV20-1 and TRBJ2-1; 10 nucleotides align to TRBD1. The V gene's germline CDR1 is DFQATT and CDR2 SNEGSKA (reference sequence). V shed 6 bases, J shed 2 bases, and the junction held 10 bases outside the gene matches. CDR3 length: 16 amino acids.

This clonotype appeared a few times. The CDR3 loop reads CSVPREGGPLSYEQYF. CDR3 in DNA: TGCAGCGTGCCTCGGGAAGGGGGGCCCCTCTCCTACGAGCAGTACTTC. The chain carries TRBV29-1 and TRBJ2-7; the D call may be TRBD1 or TRBD2 (6 bases each). The CDR3 has 16 residues. The V end was cut by 6 bases, the J end by 0 bases, with 21 bases between. Germline V gives CDR1 SQVTM, CDR2 ANQGSEA.

This rearrangement joins TRBV5-4 to TRBJ2-3; no clear D. CDR1 and CDR2 from the germline V gene are SGHNT and YYREEE (reference sequence). Trimming pared 0 bases from V and 2 bases from J, leaving 7 bases between. This CDR3 region has 14 residues. CDR3 residues: CASSLGQLTDTQYF. In nucleotides, the CDR3 is TGTGCCAGCAGCTTGGGGCAACTCACAGATACGCAGTATTTT.

This clonotype turned up a few times. The chain has TRBV29-1 and TRBJ2-7; D gene unclear. The CDR3 is 13 amino acids. V lost 2 bases to trimming and J lost 2 bases, with 10 bases between them. CDR1 is SQVTM, CDR2 ANQGSEA, per germline. The CDR3 region is CSVELGITYEQYF. CDR3 sequence (DNA): TGCAGCGTTGAACTGGGGATAACCTACGAGCAGTACTTC.

This chain joins TRBV28 and TRBJ2-7; D might be TRBD1 or TRBD2, each matching 6 bases. Germline CDR1 and CDR2: MDHEN and SYDVKM. CDR3 length: 15 residues. Trimming removed 5 bases from V and 2 bases from J, with 16 bases in between. The CDR3 loop reads CASSPLTGGAYEQYV. Written as DNA, the CDR3 is TGTGCCAGCAGTCCCCTAACCGGGGGCGCCTACGAGCAGTACGTC.

This sequence joins TRBV20-1 and TRBJ1-1; D is unresolved. Trimming pared 6 bases from V and 5 bases from J, leaving 10 bases between. Germline CDR1 DFQATT, CDR2 SNEGSKA (reference sequence). The CDR3 contains 11 residues. The chain's CDR3 is CSARDRTEAFF. DNA of the CDR3: TGCAGTGCAAGGGATAGAACTGAAGCTTTCTTT.

This sequence joins TRBV4-3 and TRBJ1-2, with 7 nucleotides matching TRBD1. The V gene's germline CDR1 is LGHNA and CDR2 YSLEER. This CDR3 is 16 amino acids long. V lost 1 base to trimming and J lost 0 bases; unmatched junction nucleotides: 5. CDR3 coding DNA: TGCGCCAGCAGCCAAGGGACAGGATCAGCTAACTATGGCTACACCTTC. Translation gives CASSQGTGSANYGYTF.

The V call is TRBV20-1, the J call TRBJ1-5; 10 nucleotides align to TRBD1. The V gene end was trimmed by 0 bases and the J gene end by 7 bases; junction bases not matched to a gene: 3. The CDR3 loop spans 14 amino acids. The germline gives CDR1 DFQATT, CDR2 SNEGSKA (reference sequence). DNA for the CDR3: TGCAGTGCTAGAGATAGGGACAGGGGACAGCCCCAGCATTTT. Translating gives CSARDRDRGQPQHF.

This clonotype has ten or more counts. The chain couples TRBV7-8 to TRBJ1-4; D unresolved. The V end lost 2 bases, the J end lost 3 bases, and 13 bases lay between the germline ends. The CDR3 is 16 amino acids. Germline CDR1 is SGHVS and CDR2 is FQNEAQ. In DNA form, the CDR3 reads TGTGCCAGCAGCTTACGGGCTAAAGGATCTAATGAAAAACTGTTTTTT. As protein: CASSLRAKGSNEKLFF.

This chain links TRBV7-9 with TRBJ2-7, with a possible D match to TRBD1 (5 bases). Trimming shortened V by 5 bases and J by 3 bases, and 8 bases separated the two germline ends. The CDR3 is 12 amino acids. Germline V lookup: CDR1 SEHNR, CDR2 FQNEAQ (reference sequence). The DNA for the CDR3 is TGTGCCAGCAGCGGACAAAACTACGAGCAGTACTTC. This sequence encodes CASSGQNYEQYF.

This rearrangement joins TRBV28 to TRBJ1-5; D unclear. Per the germline V gene, CDR1 is MDHEN and CDR2 is SYDVKM. The CDR3 runs to 14 residues. Trimming cost V 1 base and J 4 bases, with 8 bases left between them. CDR3 DNA sequence: TGTGCCAGCAGTTTATTTACAGAGAATCAGCCCCAGCATTTT. Amino acids: CASSLFTENQPQHF.

V and J are TRBV2 and TRBJ2-1; D may be TRBD2 (5 bases). This CDR3 comprises 12 residues. Per germline, CDR1 SNHLY and CDR2 FYNNEI. The V and J ends lost 3 bases and 8 bases respectively, with 8 bases between them. CDR3 region: CASSEISDEQFF. CDR3 nucleotide sequence: TGTGCCAGCAGTGAGATTAGCGATGAGCAGTTCTTC.

The chain carries TRBV14 and TRBJ1-1, with a weak D call TRBD1 (5 bases). The germline V and J ends were trimmed by 4 bases and 4 bases, with 10 bases remaining between them. The germline CDR1 and CDR2 sequences are SGHDN and FVKESK. The CDR3 consists of 13 residues. In nucleotides, the CDR3 is TGTGCCAGCAGCCCCAGGGTCGTCACTGAAGCTTTCTTT. Its translation: CASSPRVVTEAFF.

The genes are TRBV9 and TRBJ1-1; no clear D gene. Deletions cut 2 bases from V and 3 bases from J, with 14 bases between. This CDR3 region has 15 residues. Germline V gene sequence: CDR1 SGDLS, CDR2 YYNGEE. The CDR3 sequence is CASSVQEEPYTEAFF. In DNA form, the CDR3 reads TGTGCCAGCAGCGTCCAAGAGGAACCGTACACTGAAGCTTTCTTT. The variable domain in full, with the rest retrieved from reference TRBV9 and TRBJ1-1, is DSGVTQTPKHLITATGQRVTLRCSPRSGDLSVYWYQQSLDQGLQFLIQYYNGEERAKGNILERFSAQQFPDLHSELNLSSLELGDSALYFCASSVQEEPYTEAFFGQGTRLTVV.

The chain carries TRBV29-1 and TRBJ1-1; D is perhaps TRBD1 (5 bases). Germline V CDR1 and CDR2: SQVTM, ANQGSEA. The CDR3 is 11 residues long. Deletions cut 6 bases from V and 3 bases from J, with 8 bases between. CDR3 in amino acids: CSVWGDTEAFF. CDR3 in DNA: TGCAGCGTGTGGGGGGACACTGAAGCTTTCTTT.

The genes are TRBV28 and TRBJ2-7; 9 bases match TRBD1. CDR3 size: 16 residues. V shed 4 bases, J shed 2 bases, and the junction held 9 bases outside the gene matches. Germline lookup yields CDR1 MDHEN and CDR2 SYDVKM. CDR3 sequence (DNA): TGTGCCAGCAGTTCATGGACAGGGGAACGTCCCTACGAGCAGTACGTC. This codes for CASSSWTGERPYEQYV.

Note on this clonotype: A junction end diverges from the germline sequence, so it may reflect a read error. The chain uses TRBV7-2 and TRBJ1-1; TRBD1 aligns across 11 bases. The germline CDR1 and CDR2 sequences are SGHTA and FQGNSA. CDR3 length: 18 amino acids. CDR3 sequence: CAGSQWPGQGGMNTEAFF. The CDR3 region has the DNA TGTGCCGGCAGCCAGTGGCCGGGACAGGGGGGAATGAACACTGAAGCTTTCTTT.

The CDR3 spells CSVTAPVPYNEQFF. CDR3 sequence (DNA): TGCAGCGTCACAGCTCCTGTTCCCTACAATGAGCAGTTCTTC. V and J are TRBV29-1 and TRBJ2-1; D gene uncertain. Trimming stripped 6 bases from V and 2 bases from J, with 14 bases between. The germline CDR1 and CDR2 sequences are SQVTM and ANQGSEA. The CDR3 is 14 residues long.

The count of this clonotype is one. This sequence joins TRBV28 and TRBJ1-5; D remains unclear. CDR1 MDHEN and CDR2 SYDVKM come from the germline V gene. The CDR3 has 14 amino acids. The V gene lost 4 bases and the J gene lost 5 bases, with 12 bases spanning the gap. In DNA, the CDR3 is TGTGCCAGCAGTTATCAAGGGTGGCATCAGCCCCAGCATTTT. Translation gives CASSYQGWHQPQHF.

Many counts were recorded for this clonotype. The chain links TRBV12-3 or TRBV12-4 to TRBJ2-1; the D gene is possibly TRBD2 (7 bases). V was cut by 5 bases and J by 9 bases, with 11 bases left in between. The CDR3 totals 12 residues. The CDR3 region is CASSTGRGEQFF. The CDR3, as DNA: TGTGCCAGCAGTACAGGGAGGGGTGAGCAGTTCTTC.

This clonotype was seen many times. The chain has TRBV29-1 and TRBJ2-1, with D perhaps TRBD2 (5 bases). Germline CDR1 SQVTM, CDR2 ANQGSEA. The length of the CDR3 is 15 residues. V was shortened by 6 bases and J by 1 base, with 16 bases between the two germline ends. DNA for the CDR3: TGCAGCGTCCTCCCGGTTGGGGAGTCCTACAATGAGCAGTTCTTC. Amino acid sequence: CSVLPVGESYNEQFF.

The chain uses TRBV29-1 and TRBJ1-5; no clear D. Germline V lookup: CDR1 SQVTM, CDR2 ANQGSEA. The CDR3 spans 13 residues. Trimming removed 8 bases from V and 7 bases from J, with 18 bases in between. The CDR3 loop is CSTRTRGGQPQHF. The CDR3 DNA sequence: TGCAGCACCAGGACTCGGGGAGGGCAGCCCCAGCATTTT.

This clonotype was recorded at least ten times. The V and J genes are TRBV6-1 and TRBJ2-2; unclear D gene. V dropped 2 bases and J dropped 5 bases, with 6 bases sitting between them. The CDR3 loop spans 13 amino acids. CDR1 MNHNS and CDR2 SASEGT come from the germline V gene. DNA of the CDR3: TGTGCCAGCAGTGAAACCGGGACCGGGGAGCTGTTTTTT. As protein: CASSETGTGELFF.

This clonotype was picked up a small number of times. The chain carries TRBV6-2 or TRBV6-3 and TRBJ1-4, with no clear D. The CDR3 extends over 17 amino acids. The germline V and J ends were trimmed by 4 bases and 8 bases, with 23 bases remaining between them. Germline V gene sequence: CDR1 MNHEY, CDR2 SVGEGT. CDR3 sequence reads: CASSWTVDDPGKEKLFF. CDR3 coding DNA: TGTGCCAGCAGTTGGACGGTAGACGACCCGGGGAAAGAAAAACTGTTTTTT.

J is TRBJ1-2 and V is TRBV19; TRBD1 agrees at 7 bases. V shed 9 bases, J shed 1 base, and the junction held 8 bases outside the gene matches. This CDR3 contains 14 residues. Germline lookup yields CDR1 LNHDA and CDR2 SQIVND (reference sequence). In DNA form, the CDR3 reads TGTGCCAGCGAAGGGACAGCGATTAACTATGGCTACACCTTC. It is translated as CASEGTAINYGYTF.

This clonotype has at least ten counts. The chain has TRBV25-1 and TRBJ1-1; no firm D call. The CDR3 loop spans 15 amino acids. V lost 5 bases to trimming and J lost 1 base, with 14 bases between them. The V gene's germline CDR1 is MGHDK and CDR2 SYGVNS. The CDR3 sequence is CASSPDRGTNTEAFF. CDR3 in DNA: TGTGCCAGCAGTCCCGATCGCGGCACGAACACTGAAGCTTTCTTT.

The rearrangement links TRBV28 to TRBJ2-7; tentatively, D is TRBD1 or TRBD2 (5 bases each). V dropped 5 bases and J dropped 0 bases, with 11 bases sitting between them. CDR1 is MDHEN, CDR2 SYDVKM, per germline. The CDR3 runs 14 residues. CDR3 region: CASSRRGFSYEQYV. The CDR3 DNA is TGTGCCAGCAGTCGACGGGGCTTCTCCTACGAGCAGTACGTC.

For this clonotype: One base away lies a much larger clone, so this may be a sequencing read error. The J gene is TRBJ2-7, the V gene TRBV7-6; D not resolved. This CDR3 has 14 residues. Germline loops: CDR1 SGHVS, CDR2 FNYEAQ. V lost 2 bases and J lost 3, with 11 bases in between. CDR3 loop: CASSLPRDLYEQYF. CDR3 coding DNA: TGTGCCAGCAGCTTACCGAGAGACCTCTACGAGCAGTACTTC.